These T cell receptor beta chains were read from a single sample in a study of blood T cell repertoires in COVID-19. TCRdb's copy holds only in-frame clones and misses some; the assay was immunoSEQ multiplex PCR. The table lists 190,000 or so clones, around 92% of them singletons. The sequencing sample was made of PBMCs or T cells enriched from blood (not recorded which). The receptors were gathered from a woman under 30 who had recovered from COVID-19. The CDR3 runs from the conserved cysteine through the conserved F or W. Each record gives: CDR3 DNA, CDR3 protein, clone size, D gene, J gene, V gene. D genes are given only for firm matches. The size entry is marked missing in some rows and otherwise reads once, few, many or a size class.

DNA: TGCGCCAGCAGAGGGGAAGGGGAGACCCAGTACTTC
CDR3: CASRGEGETQYF
size: -
D: -
J: TRBJ2-5
V: TRBV5-1

DNA: TGTGCCTGGGGGCCGACTCGTGGCTACACCTTC
CDR3: CAWGPTRGYTF
size: once
D: -
J: TRBJ1-2
V: TRBV30

DNA: TGTGCAGTAGAGGGGGCCAATCAGCCCCAGCATTTT
CDR3: CAVEGANQPQHF
size: -
D: TRBD1
J: TRBJ1-5
V: TRBV6-5

DNA: TGTGCCAGCAGCCAATCCGTAAGAGAATCCTATGAAAAACTGTTTTTT
CDR3: CASSQSVRESYEKLFF
size: once
D: -
J: TRBJ1-4
V: TRBV3-1/TRBV3-2

DNA: TGTGCCAGCTCACCACCGGCCAGGGATCATGGCTACACCTTC
CDR3: CASSPPARDHGYTF
size: -
D: -
J: TRBJ1-2
V: TRBV18

DNA: TGTGCCAGCTCACGGGACAGAGGAGAAAAACTGTTTTTT
CDR3: CASSRDRGEKLFF
size: -
D: TRBD1
J: TRBJ1-4
V: TRBV18

DNA: TGTGCCAGCAGTTCACCGGGACAGGGACATGAAAAACTGTTTTTT
CDR3: CASSSPGQGHEKLFF
size: once
D: TRBD1
J: TRBJ1-4
V: TRBV27

DNA: TGTGCCAGCAGTGAATACAGCCCCGGGGGTACGCAGTATTTT
CDR3: CASSEYSPGGTQYF
size: -
D: -
J: TRBJ2-3
V: TRBV2

DNA: TGCGCCAGCAGCAGGGGACAGGGTGTATACGAGCAGTACTTC
CDR3: CASSRGQGVYEQYF
size: once
D: TRBD1
J: TRBJ2-7
V: TRBV5-1

DNA: TGTGCCAGCAGCGTTGGCAGCGATGAGCAGTTCTTC
CDR3: CASSVGSDEQFF
size: -
D: -
J: TRBJ2-1
V: TRBV9

DNA: TGCGCCAGCAGCCAGCCCCCGCGGGGTCCTGAAGCTTTCTTT
CDR3: CASSQPPRGPEAFF
size: -
D: -
J: TRBJ1-1
V: TRBV4-1

DNA: TGTGCCAGCAGCCGACGTTGGACAGGGGGCGCCCCGGGGGAGCTGTTTTTT
CDR3: CASSRRWTGGAPGELFF
size: -
D: TRBD1
J: TRBJ2-2
V: TRBV5-6

DNA: TGTGCCAGCAGCCAAGCCACAGGGATTCAGCCCTCTGGGGCCAACGTCCTGACTTTC
CDR3: CASSQATGIQPSGANVLTF
size: -
D: -
J: TRBJ2-6
V: TRBV3-1/TRBV3-2

DNA: TGTGCCAGCAGCGCGGGTACAACTCCTAACTATGGCTACACCTTC
CDR3: CASSAGTTPNYGYTF
size: -
D: -
J: TRBJ1-2
V: TRBV9

DNA: TGTGCCAGCAGTCCAACAGGGGTTCAGCCCCAGCATTTT
CDR3: CASSPTGVQPQHF
size: once
D: TRBD1
J: TRBJ1-5
V: TRBV28

DNA: TGTGCCAGCAGCCAAACACTCTCAGCGGGGGGGCCGTCAGATACGCAGTATTTT
CDR3: CASSQTLSAGGPSDTQYF
size: -
D: TRBD2
J: TRBJ2-3
V: TRBV4-2

DNA: TGTGCCACCAAGGGACAAGGACAGGGTTTCGGCTATGGCTACACCTTC
CDR3: CATKGQGQGFGYGYTF
size: -
D: TRBD1
J: TRBJ1-2
V: TRBV10-3

DNA: TGTGCTAGTGGGAAAGTAGGAGGGGCGTATGGCTACACCTTC
CDR3: CASGKVGGAYGYTF
size: -
D: -
J: TRBJ1-2
V: TRBV12-5

DNA: TGTGCCAGCAGTCGTCGGTATGGGTCCTACGAGGGTTACAATGAGCAGTTCTTC
CDR3: CASSRRYGSYEGYNEQFF
size: -
D: -
J: TRBJ2-1
V: TRBV5-5

DNA: TGTGCCAGCAGCTACAGCGGGGGAAGGTCCGGGGAGCTGTTTTTT
CDR3: CASSYSGGRSGELFF
size: -
D: TRBD2
J: TRBJ2-2
V: TRBV13

DNA: TGTGCCAGCAGCTGGACTAGTTCACAACAAGAGACCCAGTACTTC
CDR3: CASSWTSSQQETQYF
size: -
D: TRBD2
J: TRBJ2-5
V: TRBV7-9

DNA: TGTGCCAGCAGCTCGGACAGGGGGGGTGGCTACACCTTC
CDR3: CASSSDRGGGYTF
size: -
D: TRBD1
J: TRBJ1-2
V: TRBV27

DNA: TGTGCCAGCAGCTTCCGACTCCCCCGCCAAGAGACCCAGTACTTC
CDR3: CASSFRLPRQETQYF
size: few
D: -
J: TRBJ2-5
V: TRBV3-1/TRBV3-2

DNA: TGTGCCAGCAGAGGCTTCCTAGGGAACACTGAAGCTTTCTTT
CDR3: CASRGFLGNTEAFF
size: -
D: -
J: TRBJ1-1
V: TRBV27

DNA: TGTGCCAGCAGCTTAGTGGGCGCCGACAATGAGCAGTTCTTC
CDR3: CASSLVGADNEQFF
size: -
D: -
J: TRBJ2-1
V: TRBV11-2

DNA: TGTGCCAGCAGTTCGGGGGTGGGTCGTTACGAGCAGTACTTC
CDR3: CASSSGVGRYEQYF
size: -
D: -
J: TRBJ2-7
V: TRBV28

DNA: TGTGCCAGCAGCATATACCGGACAGCTAGCACAGATACGCAGTATTTT
CDR3: CASSIYRTASTDTQYF
size: -
D: -
J: TRBJ2-3
V: TRBV21-1

DNA: TGTGCCAGCAGCCAAGATCGGGGGAGTCCTAATGAAAAACTGTTTTTT
CDR3: CASSQDRGSPNEKLFF
size: -
D: -
J: TRBJ1-4
V: TRBV4-2

DNA: TGCGCCAGCAGCTTGACCCCGGGACAGAACTACGAGCAGTACTTC
CDR3: CASSLTPGQNYEQYF
size: -
D: TRBD1
J: TRBJ2-7
V: TRBV5-1

DNA: TGTGCCAGCAGCACCCGACTAGCGGGGGATCCGACAGATACGCAGTATTTT
CDR3: CASSTRLAGDPTDTQYF
size: -
D: TRBD2
J: TRBJ2-3
V: TRBV11-2

DNA: TGTGCCAGCAGAGACAGGGGGGAGACCCAGTACTTC
CDR3: CASRDRGETQYF
size: -
D: TRBD1
J: TRBJ2-5
V: TRBV2

DNA: TGTGCCAGCAGTTTGATGCACTCCACTGAAGCTTTCTTT
CDR3: CASSLMHSTEAFF
size: -
D: -
J: TRBJ1-1
V: TRBV28

DNA: TGTGCCAGCACCGGACTAGCGGCGTCCGGGGAGCTGTTTTTT
CDR3: CASTGLAASGELFF
size: -
D: TRBD2
J: TRBJ2-2
V: TRBV28

DNA: TGCGCCAGCAGCCAAGTAAACAATGAGCAGTTCTTC
CDR3: CASSQVNNEQFF
size: -
D: -
J: TRBJ2-1
V: TRBV4-1

DNA: TGTGCCAGCAGTTCCCGACCTCAACTAGCGTCAATGGTTTTAAACACAGATACGCAGTATTTT
CDR3: CASSSRPQLASMVLNTDTQYF
size: -
D: TRBD2
J: TRBJ2-3
V: TRBV6-2/TRBV6-3

DNA: TGTGCCAGCAGTTCCGACAGCCCCAATCAGCCCCAGCATTTT
CDR3: CASSSDSPNQPQHF
size: many
D: -
J: TRBJ1-5
V: TRBV2

DNA: TGTGCCAGTAGGCCAGGACATTCTGGGGCCAACGTCCTGACTTTC
CDR3: CASRPGHSGANVLTF
size: once
D: -
J: TRBJ2-6
V: TRBV19